Listed below are T cell receptor beta chains from one sample, sequenced in a study of blood T cell repertoires in COVID-19. Assay used: immunoSEQ multiplex PCR; TCRdb lists only in-frame clones, some missing. The sample lists 75,000 or so clones; approximately 85% were seen once. The sample was peripheral blood. All receptors derive from a man between 65 and 85 years old with acute or convalescent COVID-19. The CDR3 runs from the conserved cysteine through the conserved F or W. D genes are given only for firm matches. Clone size, where shown, is once, few, many, or a class for clones that have expanded.

v_gene: TRBV19
d_gene: TRBD1
j_gene: TRBJ2-7
abundance: .
CDR3nt: TGTGCCAGTAGTATTTTTCCCACAGGGGGCAGGGGCGAGCAGTACTTC
CDR3aa: CASSIFPTGGRGEQYF

v_gene: TRBV18
d_gene: .
j_gene: TRBJ2-2
abundance: .
CDR3nt: TGTGCCAGCTCACCTCAGGTACAGAACACCGGGGAGCTGTTTTTT
CDR3aa: CASSPQVQNTGELFF

v_gene: TRBV7-9
d_gene: .
j_gene: TRBJ1-4
abundance: .
CDR3nt: TGTGCCAGCAGCCCTACGGGGGTAAATGAAAAACTGTTTTTT
CDR3aa: CASSPTGVNEKLFF

v_gene: TRBV19
d_gene: .
j_gene: TRBJ2-2
abundance: few
CDR3nt: TGTGCCAGTAGTATAGGAGGGAGTGTGAGCACCGGGGAGCTGTTTTTT
CDR3aa: CASSIGGSVSTGELFF

v_gene: TRBV28
d_gene: TRBD1
j_gene: TRBJ1-2
abundance: once
CDR3nt: TGTGCCAGCAGTGGCGGGACAGTCGGCTACACCTTC
CDR3aa: CASSGGTVGYTF

v_gene: TRBV19
d_gene: .
j_gene: TRBJ1-4
abundance: .
CDR3nt: TGTGCCAGTAGTAGCGTCGGTGCAACTAATGAAAAACTGTTTTTT
CDR3aa: CASSSVGATNEKLFF

v_gene: TRBV19
d_gene: .
j_gene: TRBJ2-1
abundance: .
CDR3nt: TGTGCCAGTAGTACGGGTCCCCTGGGTGAGCAGTTCTTC
CDR3aa: CASSTGPLGEQFF

v_gene: TRBV6-5
d_gene: TRBD1
j_gene: TRBJ2-7
abundance: few
CDR3nt: TGTGCCAGCAGACGGACAGGTAGCTCCTACGAGCAGTACTTC
CDR3aa: CASRRTGSSYEQYF

v_gene: TRBV7-3
d_gene: .
j_gene: TRBJ1-2
abundance: .
CDR3nt: TGTGCCAGCAGCTTAACCAGGGTATCCTCCTATGGCTACACCTTC
CDR3aa: CASSLTRVSSYGYTF

v_gene: TRBV11-2
d_gene: .
j_gene: TRBJ2-1
abundance: .
CDR3nt: TGTGCCAGCAGCTTAGGACAGGATTTTAAGCAGTTCTTC
CDR3aa: CASSLGQDFKQFF

v_gene: TRBV7-2
d_gene: TRBD1
j_gene: TRBJ1-6
abundance: few
CDR3nt: TGTGCCAGCACCCAGTTTACAGGGGGCGATTCACCCCTCCACTTT
CDR3aa: CASTQFTGGDSPLHF

v_gene: TRBV19
d_gene: TRBD1
j_gene: TRBJ1-5
abundance: .
CDR3nt: TGTGCCAGTAGTACAGGGACAGGGGGCCGGGAATTGGCCCAGCATTTT
CDR3aa: CASSTGTGGRELAQHF

v_gene: TRBV18
d_gene: TRBD2
j_gene: TRBJ2-7
abundance: .
CDR3nt: TGTGCCAGCTCACCCCCGGGACTAGCGGGAGTCGAGCAGTACTTC
CDR3aa: CASSPPGLAGVEQYF

v_gene: TRBV15
d_gene: TRBD2
j_gene: TRBJ2-1
abundance: .
CDR3nt: TGTGCCACCAGCAGAGAGGGGGTGGGACTAGCCTCCTACAATGAGCAGTTCTTC
CDR3aa: CATSREGVGLASYNEQFF

v_gene: TRBV5-1
d_gene: TRBD1
j_gene: TRBJ1-6
abundance: .
CDR3nt: TGCGCCAGCAGCTCGGTCCAGGGGGAATATTCACCCCTCCACTTT
CDR3aa: CASSSVQGEYSPLHF

v_gene: TRBV3-1/TRBV3-2
d_gene: .
j_gene: TRBJ2-7
abundance: few
CDR3nt: TGTGCCAGCAGCCAAGAAACGGACACCTACGAGCAGTACTTC
CDR3aa: CASSQETDTYEQYF

v_gene: TRBV19
d_gene: .
j_gene: TRBJ1-2
abundance: .
CDR3nt: TGTGCCAGTAGTATAGTCGAGGGAAGTGGCGGTAACTATGGCTACACCTTC
CDR3aa: CASSIVEGSGGNYGYTF

v_gene: TRBV5-4
d_gene: TRBD2
j_gene: TRBJ2-7
abundance: .
CDR3nt: TGTGCCAGCAGCTATACCCGGACTAGCGGAGACTACGAGCAGTACTTC
CDR3aa: CASSYTRTSGDYEQYF

v_gene: TRBV2
d_gene: .
j_gene: TRBJ1-3
abundance: many
CDR3nt: TGTGCCAGCCAGTGGGGCCCTGGAAACACCATATATTTT
CDR3aa: CASQWGPGNTIYF

v_gene: TRBV5-6
d_gene: TRBD1
j_gene: TRBJ2-5
abundance: .
CDR3nt: TGTGCCAGCAGCCCCTTACAGGGGGCCGGCTTGGAGACCCAGTACTTC
CDR3aa: CASSPLQGAGLETQYF

v_gene: TRBV7-9
d_gene: .
j_gene: TRBJ1-3
abundance: .
CDR3nt: TGTGCCAGCAGAAAGGACAGCTCTGGAAACACCATATATTTT
CDR3aa: CASRKDSSGNTIYF

v_gene: TRBV4-1
d_gene: .
j_gene: TRBJ1-2
abundance: .
CDR3nt: TGCGCCAGCAGCCAAGAGGAGAGCTATGGCTACACCTTC
CDR3aa: CASSQEESYGYTF

v_gene: TRBV18
d_gene: .
j_gene: TRBJ2-1
abundance: .
CDR3nt: TGTGCCAGCTCACCTCCGTCACAAATCAATGAGCAGTTCTTC
CDR3aa: CASSPPSQINEQFF

v_gene: TRBV7-9
d_gene: .
j_gene: TRBJ1-2
abundance: .
CDR3nt: TGTGCCAGCAGGAGGACAGAATATTATGGCTACACCTTC
CDR3aa: CASRRTEYYGYTF

v_gene: TRBV2
d_gene: TRBD1
j_gene: TRBJ1-5
abundance: .
CDR3nt: TGTGCCAGCAAGGGTCCAGGGGGCGGTCTAATTCAGCCCCAGCATTTT
CDR3aa: CASKGPGGGLIQPQHF

v_gene: TRBV7-3
d_gene: .
j_gene: TRBJ1-1
abundance: .
CDR3nt: TGTGCCAGCAGCTTATTCCCAAACACTGAAGCTTTCTTT
CDR3aa: CASSLFPNTEAFF

v_gene: TRBV5-1
d_gene: TRBD1
j_gene: TRBJ2-1
abundance: once
CDR3nt: TGCGCCAGCAGCTTCATGACAGGGGGGTCAGGGGAGCAGTTCTTC
CDR3aa: CASSFMTGGSGEQFF

v_gene: TRBV28
d_gene: TRBD1
j_gene: TRBJ2-3
abundance: .
CDR3nt: TGTGCCAGCAGTTTTGGTGGGGACAGCTCGCAGTATTTT
CDR3aa: CASSFGGDSSQYF

v_gene: TRBV6-4
d_gene: .
j_gene: TRBJ2-1
abundance: once
CDR3nt: TGTGCCAGCGACCCGAGCGGGCCCGGGCAGTTCTTC
CDR3aa: CASDPSGPGQFF

v_gene: TRBV7-2
d_gene: .
j_gene: TRBJ1-4
abundance: .
CDR3nt: TGTGCCAGCAGCTTATCCGGCAGGTTAGAGTTCGGAGAAAAACTGTTTTTT
CDR3aa: CASSLSGRLEFGEKLFF

v_gene: TRBV9
d_gene: .
j_gene: TRBJ1-1
abundance: .
CDR3nt: TGTGCCAGCAGCGTACCCCAGGGGTTGAACACTGAAGCTTTCTTT
CDR3aa: CASSVPQGLNTEAFF

v_gene: TRBV10-1
d_gene: TRBD1
j_gene: TRBJ2-3
abundance: .
CDR3nt: TGCGCCAGCAGCCAAAGGACAGGGGGTGCCACGGATACGCAGTATTTT
CDR3aa: CASSQRTGGATDTQYF

v_gene: TRBV6-6
d_gene: .
j_gene: TRBJ2-7
abundance: .
CDR3nt: TGTGCCAGCAGTTACGTTGGGGGCCCTTACGAGCAGTACTTC
CDR3aa: CASSYVGGPYEQYF

v_gene: TRBV19
d_gene: TRBD1
j_gene: TRBJ1-6
abundance: .
CDR3nt: TGTGCCAGTAGTGTCGAGGGGGCGGCGTCACCCCTCCACTTT
CDR3aa: CASSVEGAASPLHF

v_gene: TRBV5-1
d_gene: .
j_gene: TRBJ2-1
abundance: .
CDR3nt: TGCGCCAGCAGCTTGGGGTTAGCTCGGGATGAGCAGTTCTTC
CDR3aa: CASSLGLARDEQFF

v_gene: TRBV15
d_gene: .
j_gene: TRBJ2-7
abundance: .
CDR3nt: TGTGCCACCAGCAGAGTAAAATTGGCAGGGGAACACGAGCAGTACTTC
CDR3aa: CATSRVKLAGEHEQYF

v_gene: TRBV6-5
d_gene: TRBD2
j_gene: TRBJ2-1
abundance: .
CDR3nt: TGTGCCAGCAGGGCGAGCGGGAGGGAGCAGTTCTTC
CDR3aa: CASRASGREQFF

v_gene: TRBV18
d_gene: TRBD1
j_gene: TRBJ2-7
abundance: .
CDR3nt: TGTGCCAGCTCACCGTGGGACAGGGGTTACGAGCAGTACTTC
CDR3aa: CASSPWDRGYEQYF

v_gene: TRBV4-1
d_gene: .
j_gene: TRBJ1-4
abundance: .
CDR3nt: TGCGCCAGCAGCCAAGATCTGGGGGGGACTAATGAAAAACTGTTTTTT
CDR3aa: CASSQDLGGTNEKLFF

v_gene: TRBV11-2
d_gene: .
j_gene: TRBJ1-2
abundance: .
CDR3nt: TGTGCCAGCAGCCGTCTGGACAGTCCCTTATATGGCTACACCTTC
CDR3aa: CASSRLDSPLYGYTF

v_gene: TRBV30
d_gene: TRBD1
j_gene: TRBJ1-5
abundance: .
CDR3nt: TGTGCCTGGAGTCGTCCCGGGACAGGGAACAATCAGCCCCAGCATTTT
CDR3aa: CAWSRPGTGNNQPQHF

v_gene: TRBV24-1
d_gene: .
j_gene: TRBJ2-1
abundance: .
CDR3nt: TGTGCCACCAGTGATAGCCAGGGGAACTACAATGAGCAGTTCTTC
CDR3aa: CATSDSQGNYNEQFF

v_gene: TRBV2
d_gene: .
j_gene: TRBJ1-5
abundance: once
CDR3nt: TGTGCCAGCAGTGAACTCGCGGAGCAGCCCCAGCATTTT
CDR3aa: CASSELAEQPQHF

v_gene: TRBV3-1/TRBV3-2
d_gene: .
j_gene: TRBJ2-1
abundance: .
CDR3nt: TGTGCCAGCAGCCTCAGGGTAGATGAGCAGTTCTTC
CDR3aa: CASSLRVDEQFF

v_gene: TRBV19
d_gene: TRBD2
j_gene: TRBJ2-3
abundance: .
CDR3nt: TGTGCCAGTAGTATGCTCGGCGGGGGGACAGATACGCAGTATTTT
CDR3aa: CASSMLGGGTDTQYF

v_gene: TRBV28
d_gene: TRBD1
j_gene: TRBJ1-1
abundance: .
CDR3nt: TGTGCCAGCAAGGAAGGGGGCATGAACACTGAAGCTTTCTTT
CDR3aa: CASKEGGMNTEAFF

v_gene: TRBV12-3/TRBV12-4
d_gene: .
j_gene: TRBJ2-2
abundance: once
CDR3nt: TGTGCCAGCAGCACAGAAAGAGCCGGGGAGCTGTTTTTT
CDR3aa: CASSTERAGELFF

v_gene: TRBV28
d_gene: TRBD1
j_gene: TRBJ2-7
abundance: few
CDR3nt: TGTGCCAGCACCGGTCGGGGGACAGGGGTATACGAGCAGTACTTC
CDR3aa: CASTGRGTGVYEQYF

v_gene: TRBV6-4
d_gene: .
j_gene: TRBJ2-3
abundance: .
CDR3nt: TGTGCCAGCAGTGACTCGGGCAGCCCCACAGATACGCAGTATTTT
CDR3aa: CASSDSGSPTDTQYF

v_gene: TRBV5-6
d_gene: .
j_gene: TRBJ1-4
abundance: .
CDR3nt: TGTGCCAGCAGCGTACTAAATGAAAAACTGTTTTTT
CDR3aa: CASSVLNEKLFF